These T cell receptor beta chains were read from a single sample in a study of vaccination and CD4 T cells after COVID-19. These receptors' targets are unknown. Each CDR3 protein gets one entry after TCRdb re-called the PCR reads with MiXCR. The table lists about 16,000 distinct CDR3 sequences, 45% to 60% of them singletons. Sequenced input: CD4+ T cells from blood, cultured in vitro. The origin of the receptors is a human donor who had recovered from COVID-19. CDR3s include the opening cysteine and the closing phenylalanine or tryptophan. The order of the fields is V gene, J gene, clone size, D gene, CDR3 DNA, CDR3 protein. The D gene is left open where the match is weak. Size is stated for part of the rows, as once, few or many counts, or as a class when the clone is expanded.

TRBV5-4	TRBJ2-2	-	TRBD2	TGTGCCAGCAGCTCCTTGGCTAGCGGGAGAAAGCTGTTTTTT	CASSSLASGRKLFF
TRBV24-1	TRBJ1-2	few	-	TGTGCCACCAGTGACCCGGGACATCCGGCTGACTATGGCTACACCTTC	CATSDPGHPADYGYTF
TRBV5-4	TRBJ2-5	once	TRBD1	TGTGCCAGCAGTCGGGACAGGGAAGGGACCCAGTACTTC	CASSRDREGTQYF
TRBV24-1	TRBJ2-1	once	-	TGTGCCACCAGGGGAGCAAACGGAGACTTTAATGAGCAGTTCTTC	CATRGANGDFNEQFF
TRBV3-1	TRBJ2-7	-	-	TGTGCCAGCAGCCCACAGGACCCCTACGAGCAGTACTTC	CASSPQDPYEQYF
TRBV30	TRBJ2-5	few	-	TGTGCCTGGAGATGGGGTGGACCCCCGGGGGAGACCCAGTACTTC	CAWRWGGPPGETQYF
TRBV11-3	TRBJ2-3	-	TRBD2	TGTGCCAGCAGCTTAGATCGACTAGCGGGGGGGACGCAGTATTTT	CASSLDRLAGGTQYF
TRBV20-1	TRBJ1-5	few	TRBD1	TGCAGTGCCACAACAGGGGGCCAGTTAAATCAGCCCCAGCATTTT	CSATTGGQLNQPQHF
TRBV10-3	TRBJ1-3	-	-	TGTGCCATCACTCGGGCAAACTCTGGAAACACCATATATTTT	CAITRANSGNTIYF
TRBV23-1	TRBJ1-2	-	-	TGCGCCAGCAGTCCCAGGGGATCGTCCTATGGCTACACCTTC	CASSPRGSSYGYTF
TRBV6-1	TRBJ1-1	-	-	TGTGCCAGCAGTGAACAGGACGGAGAAGCTTTCTTT	CASSEQDGEAFF
TRBV20-1	TRBJ1-2	-	TRBD1	TGCAGTGCACCCGACGACAGGGTCGGCGGCTACACCTTC	CSAPDDRVGGYTF
TRBV5-1	TRBJ2-4	-	-	TGCGCCAGCAGCGCGGGGACTGAGGGAAACATTCAGTACTTC	CASSAGTEGNIQYF
TRBV18	TRBJ1-2	-	-	TGTGCCAGCTCACCACAGGCAGGGGATGTGAACTATGGCTACACCTTC	CASSPQAGDVNYGYTF
TRBV15	TRBJ2-2	few	TRBD2	TGTGCCACCAGCAGCGGACTAGCCAACACCGGGGAGCTGTTTTTT	CATSSGLANTGELFF
TRBV20-1	TRBJ1-2	-	TRBD1	TGCAGTGCTGCCAGACAGGGAAATTACTATGGCTACACCTTC	CSAARQGNYYGYTF
TRBV5-5	TRBJ1-6	-	-	TGTGCCAGCAGCTTGGGGGGGAATTCACCCCTCCACTTT	CASSLGGNSPLHF
TRBV6-1	TRBJ2-7	-	-	TGTGCCAGCAGTGAACAAGCTACCCCGCCGACCTACGAGCAGTACTTC	CASSEQATPPTYEQYF
TRBV7-2	TRBJ2-3	-	TRBD1	TGTGCCAGCAGCTTAGTTCCCCCAGGGGGCGGCACAGATACGCAGTATTTT	CASSLVPPGGGTDTQYF
TRBV21-1	TRBJ1-5	-	-	TGTGCCAGCAGCCCTCCCCCTCTTCAGGAGTTGGTCCATCAGCCCCAGCATTTT	CASSPPPLQELVHQPQHF
TRBV27	TRBJ1-2	-	TRBD1	TGTGCCAGCCAAAGGGGACAGGGAGGAGGCTACACCTTC	CASQRGQGGGYTF
TRBV6-2/TRBV6-3	TRBJ1-5	few	TRBD1	TGTGCCAGCAGGCAGGGGACAGGGACAGAACAGCCCCAGCATTTT	CASRQGTGTEQPQHF
TRBV11-1	TRBJ2-7	-	TRBD2	TGTGCCAGCAGCCTCCGGACTAGCGGGTGGAAGGACGAGCAGTACTTC	CASSLRTSGWKDEQYF
TRBV5-4	TRBJ2-5	medium-sized	-	TGTGCCAGCAGCTTTGGGTGGGCAGGGGAAGAGACCCAGTACTTC	CASSFGWAGEETQYF
TRBV12-5	TRBJ2-5	-	-	TGTGCTAGTGGGACCCGGGAGACCCAGTACTTC	CASGTRETQYF
TRBV20-1	TRBJ1-1	-	-	TGCAGTGCTAGAGACAGGGCGGGTACTGAAGCTTTCTTT	CSARDRAGTEAFF
TRBV28	TRBJ1-2	few	-	TGTGCCAGCAGTTGGGGGACATATGGCTACACCTTC	CASSWGTYGYTF
TRBV21-1	TRBJ2-7	-	-	TGTGCCAGCAGAAACGACCCGGGACCCCCGAAACGCTCCTACGAGCAGTACTTC	CASRNDPGPPKRSYEQYF
TRBV12-3/TRBV12-4	TRBJ2-3	once	-	TGTGCCTCCGTTGGGGGTCCTGTAATCACAGATACGCAGTATTTT	CASVGGPVITDTQYF
TRBV7-9	TRBJ2-5	-	TRBD1	TGTGCCAGCAGCTTAGCCAGGGGACAGGGTCAAGAGACCCAGTACTTC	CASSLARGQGQETQYF
TRBV2	TRBJ1-2	-	-	TGTGCCAGCAGTGAAGCGCAGCGAGGTGGCTACACCTTC	CASSEAQRGGYTF
TRBV19	TRBJ2-4	-	-	TGTGCCAGTAGCATCCGGGCCCCCATCAGGGCCAAAAGCATTCAGTACTTC	CASSIRAPIRAKSIQYF
TRBV27	TRBJ2-7	-	-	TGTGCCAGCATGTCCCTAGCGCGTCGCTACGAGCAGTACTTC	CASMSLARRYEQYF
TRBV30	TRBJ2-5	once	TRBD2	TGTGCCTGGAGTGGTACGGGAGGCTGGGAGACCCAGTACTTC	CAWSGTGGWETQYF
TRBV20-1	TRBJ2-1	-	-	TGCAGTGTTCGGACAGATCTCGATGAGCAGTTCTTC	CSVRTDLDEQFF
TRBV6-5	TRBJ2-7	few	-	TGTGCCAGCAGTTATGGACAGGGAGGGGTCTACGAGCAGTACTTC	CASSYGQGGVYEQYF
TRBV7-2	TRBJ1-2	few	TRBD1	TGTGCCAGCAGCTCGGCGGGACAGGGCGGCTATGGCTACACCTTC	CASSSAGQGGYGYTF
TRBV5-4	TRBJ1-5	-	TRBD1	TGTGCCAGCAGCTTTAACAGGGGGGAGAATCAGCCCCAGCATTTT	CASSFNRGENQPQHF
TRBV20-1	TRBJ2-7	few	-	TGCAGTGCTAGAGAAGGGACTGTCTCCTACGAGCAGTACTTC	CSAREGTVSYEQYF
TRBV27	TRBJ1-6	-	-	TGTGCCAGCAGTTTTCGTAATTCACCCCTCCACTTT	CASSFRNSPLHF
TRBV28	TRBJ1-5	-	TRBD1	TGTGCCAGCAGTACTTCACAGGGGGCGCAGGGTCAGCCCCAGCATTTT	CASSTSQGAQGQPQHF
TRBV10-3	TRBJ2-3	-	-	TGTGCCATCAGTGACCCATCGGATACGCAGTATTTT	CAISDPSDTQYF
TRBV6-1	TRBJ2-7	-	-	TGTGCCAGCACGGGGTCCTACGAGCAGTACTTC	CASTGSYEQYF
TRBV20-1	TRBJ1-5	few	-	TGCAGTGCTAGGAATAATGAGGGCCGTACTCGCAATCAGCCCCAGCATTTT	CSARNNEGRTRNQPQHF
TRBV20-1	TRBJ1-1	few	TRBD1	TGCAGTGCTAGAGACCCTAACAGGGGGCTCACTGAAGCTTTCTTT	CSARDPNRGLTEAFF
TRBV7-8	TRBJ1-6	few	-	TGTGCCAGCAGCTTAGGGACCCCCCGGAGTTCACCCCTCCACTTT	CASSLGTPRSSPLHF
TRBV7-6	TRBJ2-5	few	-	TGTGCCAGCAGCTCGGGACTTCTTAGGGAGACCCAGTACTTC	CASSSGLLRETQYF